This T cell receptor (beta chain) was sequenced during a study of blood T cell repertoires in COVID-19. Study at large: Samples of COVID-19 (acute and convalescent) were obtained from the United States, Italy and Spain. PBMCs, B-cell-depleted T cells, or T cells were the source of the cDNA or gDNA that made up the material.

It was during active infection that Seattle patients were enrolled and then longitudinally followed. Per the original data handling: Quantification of nucleated cells was approximated via reference gene primer amplification. Produced via immunoSEQ multiplex PCR; TCRdb's table is partial and in-frame only. The V and J calls and clone size are taken from that table; D and trimming were inferred from the DNA. This sample carries 220,000 or so clones, about 85% of them seen once, and the ten largest clones take roughly 10%. The CDR3 contains 15 residues. Germline V gene lookup returns CDR1 WSHSY and CDR2 SAAADI. V lost 5 bases and J lost 4; bases outside the gene matches: 4.

The sequenced sample consisted of peripheral blood. V gene TRBV10-2 combines with J gene TRBJ2-5; 13 nucleotides agree with TRBD2. The sequence derives from a woman between 45 and 60 years old with COVID-19, enrolled during active disease. CDR3 DNA: TGCGCCAGCAGTATCGGGACTAGCGGGGCAGAGACCCAGTACTTC. Translated, it gives CASSIGTSGAETQYF.